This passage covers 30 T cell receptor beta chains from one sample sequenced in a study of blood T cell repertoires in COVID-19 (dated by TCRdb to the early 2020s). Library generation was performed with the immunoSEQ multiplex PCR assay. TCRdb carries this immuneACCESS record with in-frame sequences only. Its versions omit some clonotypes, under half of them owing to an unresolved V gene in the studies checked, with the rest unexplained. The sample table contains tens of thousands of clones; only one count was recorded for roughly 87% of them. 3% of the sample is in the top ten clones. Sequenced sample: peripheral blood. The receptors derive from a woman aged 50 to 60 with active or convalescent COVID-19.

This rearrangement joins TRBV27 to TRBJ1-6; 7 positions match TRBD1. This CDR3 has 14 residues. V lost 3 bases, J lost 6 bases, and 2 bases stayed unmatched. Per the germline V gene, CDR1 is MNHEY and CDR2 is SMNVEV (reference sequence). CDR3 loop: CASSFGTVNSPLHF. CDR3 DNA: TGTGCCAGCAGTTTCGGGACAGTTAATTCACCCCTCCACTTT.

The CDR3 sequence is CASSSTDRAYTEAFF. CDR3 bases: TGCGCCAGCAGCTCGACGGACAGGGCATACACTGAAGCTTTCTTT. The rearrangement joins TRBV5-1 to TRBJ1-1; TRBD1 aligns across 8 bases. Germline V lookup: CDR1 SGHRS, CDR2 YFSETQ. With V trimmed by 3 bases and J by 3 bases, 7 bases remained unmatched. The CDR3 is 15 residues long.

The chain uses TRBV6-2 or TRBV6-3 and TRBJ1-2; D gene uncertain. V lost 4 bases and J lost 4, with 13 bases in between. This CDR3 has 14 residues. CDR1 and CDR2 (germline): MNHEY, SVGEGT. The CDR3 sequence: CASSSSGFGYGYTF. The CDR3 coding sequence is TGTGCCAGCAGTTCCAGCGGGTTCGGCTATGGCTACACCTTC.

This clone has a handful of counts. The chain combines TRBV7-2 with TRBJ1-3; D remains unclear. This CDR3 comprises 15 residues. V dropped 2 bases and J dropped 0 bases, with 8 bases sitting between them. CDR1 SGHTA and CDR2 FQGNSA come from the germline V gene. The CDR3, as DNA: TGTGCCAGCAGCTTACGTATCAGCTCTGGAAACACCATATATTTT. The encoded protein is CASSLRISSGNTIYF.

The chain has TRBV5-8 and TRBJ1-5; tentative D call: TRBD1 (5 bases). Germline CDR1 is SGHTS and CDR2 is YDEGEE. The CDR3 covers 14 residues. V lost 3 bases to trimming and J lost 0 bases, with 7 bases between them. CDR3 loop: CASSWRGSNQPQHF. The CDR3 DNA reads TGTGCCAGCAGCTGGAGGGGTAGCAATCAGCCCCAGCATTTT.

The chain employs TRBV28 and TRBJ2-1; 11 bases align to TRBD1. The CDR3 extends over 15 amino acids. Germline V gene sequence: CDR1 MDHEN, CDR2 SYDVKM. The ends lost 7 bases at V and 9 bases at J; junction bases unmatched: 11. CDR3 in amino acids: CASTPLRDRGTEQFF. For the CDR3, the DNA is TGTGCCAGCACCCCCCTCCGGGACAGGGGGACTGAGCAGTTCTTC.

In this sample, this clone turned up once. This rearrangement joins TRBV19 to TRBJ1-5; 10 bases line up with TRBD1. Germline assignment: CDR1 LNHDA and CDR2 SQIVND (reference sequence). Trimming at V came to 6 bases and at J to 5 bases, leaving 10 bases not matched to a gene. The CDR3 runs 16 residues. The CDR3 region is CASRRRTGGYDQPQHF. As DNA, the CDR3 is TGTGCCAGTAGGAGGAGGACAGGGGGATACGATCAGCCCCAGCATTTT.

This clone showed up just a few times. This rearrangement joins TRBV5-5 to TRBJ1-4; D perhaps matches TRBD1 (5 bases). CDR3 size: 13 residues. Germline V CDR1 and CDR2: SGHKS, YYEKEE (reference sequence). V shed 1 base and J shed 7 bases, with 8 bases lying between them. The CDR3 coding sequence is TGTGCCAGCAGCTTGTTAGGGGTTGAAAAACTGTTTTTT. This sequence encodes CASSLLGVEKLFF.

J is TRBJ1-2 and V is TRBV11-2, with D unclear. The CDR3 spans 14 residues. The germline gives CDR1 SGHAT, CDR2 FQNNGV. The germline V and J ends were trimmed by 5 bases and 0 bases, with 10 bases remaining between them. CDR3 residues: CASSQDMTNYGYTF. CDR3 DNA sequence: TGTGCCAGCAGCCAAGACATGACTAACTATGGCTACACCTTC.

The CDR3 bases are TGTGCCACCAGCAGAGATGTTGCCGGCACCGGGGAGCTGTTTTTT. It yields the protein CATSRDVAGTGELFF. The chain is built from TRBV15 and TRBJ2-2; no reliable D call. Germline V gene lookup returns CDR1 LNHNV and CDR2 YYDKDF (reference sequence). V lost 0 bases and J lost 4, with 9 bases in between. This CDR3 is 15 amino acids long.

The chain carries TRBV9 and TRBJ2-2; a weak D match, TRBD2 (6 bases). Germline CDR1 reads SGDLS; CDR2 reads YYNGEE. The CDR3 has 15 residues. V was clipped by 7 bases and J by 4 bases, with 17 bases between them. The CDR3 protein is CASGLSGVGTGELFF. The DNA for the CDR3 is TGTGCCAGCGGCCTGTCGGGGGTAGGCACCGGGGAGCTGTTTTTT.

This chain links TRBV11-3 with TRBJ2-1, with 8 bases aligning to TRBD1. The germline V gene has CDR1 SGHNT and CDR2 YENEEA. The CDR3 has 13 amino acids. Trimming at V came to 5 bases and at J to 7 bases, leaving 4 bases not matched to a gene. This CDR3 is CASSPDRANEQFF. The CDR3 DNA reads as TGTGCCAGCAGCCCGGACAGGGCGAATGAGCAGTTCTTC.

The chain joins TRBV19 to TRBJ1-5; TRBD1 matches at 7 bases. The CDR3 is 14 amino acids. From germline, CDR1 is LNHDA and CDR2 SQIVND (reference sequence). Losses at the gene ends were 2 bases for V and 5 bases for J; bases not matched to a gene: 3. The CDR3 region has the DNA TGTGCCAGTAGTATACAGGGGGAACATCAGCCCCAGCATTTT. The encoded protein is CASSIQGEHQPQHF.

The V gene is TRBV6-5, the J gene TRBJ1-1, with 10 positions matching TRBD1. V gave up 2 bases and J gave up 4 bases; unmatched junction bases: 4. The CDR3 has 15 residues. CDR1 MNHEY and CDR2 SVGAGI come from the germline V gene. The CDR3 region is CASSYGGQGVTEAFF. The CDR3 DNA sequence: TGTGCCAGCAGTTACGGTGGACAGGGGGTCACTGAAGCTTTCTTT.

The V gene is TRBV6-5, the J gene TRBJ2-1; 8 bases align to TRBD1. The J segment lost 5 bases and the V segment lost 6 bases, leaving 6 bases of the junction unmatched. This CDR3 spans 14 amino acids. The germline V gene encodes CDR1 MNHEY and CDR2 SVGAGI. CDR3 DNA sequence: TGTGCCAGCAGGACTTGGACAGGGCACAATGAGCAGTTCTTC. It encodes CASRTWTGHNEQFF.

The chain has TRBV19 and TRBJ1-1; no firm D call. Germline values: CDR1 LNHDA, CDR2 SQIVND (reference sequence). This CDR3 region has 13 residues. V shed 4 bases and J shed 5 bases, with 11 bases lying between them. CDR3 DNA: TGTGCCAGTAGTAATCGCGAGGGAACTGAAGCTTTCTTT. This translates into CASSNREGTEAFF. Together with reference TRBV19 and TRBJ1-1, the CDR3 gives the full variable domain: DGGITQSPKYLFRKEGQNVTLSCEQNLNHDAMYWYRQDPGQGLRLIYYSQIVNDFQKGDIAEGYSVSREKKESFPLTVTSAQKNPTAFYLCASSNREGTEAFFGQGTRLTVV.

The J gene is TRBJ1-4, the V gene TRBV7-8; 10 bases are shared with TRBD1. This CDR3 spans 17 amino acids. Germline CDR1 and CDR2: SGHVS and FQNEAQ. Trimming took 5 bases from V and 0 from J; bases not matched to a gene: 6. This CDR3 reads CASSPRTGGSTNEKLFF. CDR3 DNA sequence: TGTGCCAGCAGCCCTCGGACAGGGGGATCAACTAATGAAAAACTGTTTTTT.

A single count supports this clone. CDR3 residues: CASSPPNALAGGRTDTQYF. CDR3 bases: TGTGCCAGCTCACCACCGAACGCCTTAGCGGGGGGGCGGACAGATACGCAGTATTTT. The chain links TRBV18 to TRBJ2-3; 11 bases match TRBD2. Germline assignment: CDR1 KGHSH and CDR2 LQKENI. Unmatched junction bases numbered 11, after V lost 0 bases and J lost 3 bases. This CDR3 is built from 19 residues.

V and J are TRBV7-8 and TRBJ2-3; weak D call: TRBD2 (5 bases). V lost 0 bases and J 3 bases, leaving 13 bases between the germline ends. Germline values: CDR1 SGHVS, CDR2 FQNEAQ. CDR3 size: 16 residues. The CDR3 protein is CASSLAYLGETDTQYF. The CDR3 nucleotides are TGTGCCAGCAGCTTAGCCTATCTCGGGGAAACAGATACGCAGTATTTT.

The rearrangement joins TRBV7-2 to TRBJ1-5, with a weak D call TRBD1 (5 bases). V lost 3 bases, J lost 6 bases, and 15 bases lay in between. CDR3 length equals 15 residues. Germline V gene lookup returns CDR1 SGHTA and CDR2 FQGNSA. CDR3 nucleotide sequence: TGTGCCAGCAGCTTCCAGGGACTTGGGGGTCAGCCCCAGCATTTT. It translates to CASSFQGLGGQPQHF.

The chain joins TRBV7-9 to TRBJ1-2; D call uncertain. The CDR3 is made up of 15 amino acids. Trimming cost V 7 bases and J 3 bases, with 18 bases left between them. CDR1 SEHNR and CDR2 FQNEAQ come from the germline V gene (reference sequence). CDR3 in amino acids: CASTPSEGAYYGYTF. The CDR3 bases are TGTGCCAGCACCCCAAGTGAGGGCGCCTACTATGGCTACACCTTC.

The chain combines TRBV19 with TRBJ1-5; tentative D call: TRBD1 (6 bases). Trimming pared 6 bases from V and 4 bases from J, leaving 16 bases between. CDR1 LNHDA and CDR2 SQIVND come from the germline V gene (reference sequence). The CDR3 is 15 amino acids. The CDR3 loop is CASRRTAVGNQPQHF. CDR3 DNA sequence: TGTGCCAGTAGGAGGACAGCGGTTGGTAATCAGCCCCAGCATTTT.

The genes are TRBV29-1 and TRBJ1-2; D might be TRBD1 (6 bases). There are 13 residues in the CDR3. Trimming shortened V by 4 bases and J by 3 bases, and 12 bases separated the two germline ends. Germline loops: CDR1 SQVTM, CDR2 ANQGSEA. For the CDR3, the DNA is TGCAGCGTTGTTTGGACAGATGACTATGGCTACACCTTC. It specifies CSVVWTDDYGYTF.

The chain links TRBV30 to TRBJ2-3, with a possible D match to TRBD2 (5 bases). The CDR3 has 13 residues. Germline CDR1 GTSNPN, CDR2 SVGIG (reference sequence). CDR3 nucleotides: TGTGCGACTCCCGGCCGGGGAACAGATACGCAGTATTTT. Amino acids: CATPGRGTDTQYF.

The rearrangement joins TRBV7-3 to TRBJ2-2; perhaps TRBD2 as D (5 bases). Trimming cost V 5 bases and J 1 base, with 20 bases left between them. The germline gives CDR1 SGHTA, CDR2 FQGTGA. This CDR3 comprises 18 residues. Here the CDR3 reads CASSPRSPGVGNTGELFF. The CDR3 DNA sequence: TGTGCCAGCAGCCCCCGGTCCCCCGGGGTTGGGAACACCGGGGAGCTGTTTTTT.

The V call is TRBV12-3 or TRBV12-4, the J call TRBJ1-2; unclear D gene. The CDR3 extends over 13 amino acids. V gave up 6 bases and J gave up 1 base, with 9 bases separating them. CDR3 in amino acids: CASSADINYGYTF. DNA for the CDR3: TGTGCCAGCAGCGCAGACATTAACTATGGCTACACCTTC.

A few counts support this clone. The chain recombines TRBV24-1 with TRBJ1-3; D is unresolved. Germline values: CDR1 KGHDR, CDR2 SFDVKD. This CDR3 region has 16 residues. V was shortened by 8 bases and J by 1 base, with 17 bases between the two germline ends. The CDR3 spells CATIQTFGESGNTIYF. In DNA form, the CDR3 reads TGTGCCACCATCCAAACCTTTGGGGAGTCTGGAAACACCATATATTTT.

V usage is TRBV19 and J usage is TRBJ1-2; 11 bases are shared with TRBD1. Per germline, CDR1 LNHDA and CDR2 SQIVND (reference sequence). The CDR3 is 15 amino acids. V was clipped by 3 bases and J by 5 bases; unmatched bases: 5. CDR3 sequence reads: CASSIGDRGSYGYTF. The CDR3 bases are TGTGCCAGTAGTATCGGGGACAGGGGGTCGTATGGCTACACCTTC.

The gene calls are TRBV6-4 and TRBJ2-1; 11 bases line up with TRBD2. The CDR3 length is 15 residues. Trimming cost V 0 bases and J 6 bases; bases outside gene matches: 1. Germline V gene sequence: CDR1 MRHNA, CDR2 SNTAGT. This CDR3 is CASSDSSGGANEQFF. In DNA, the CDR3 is TGTGCCAGCAGTGACTCTAGCGGGGGGGCCAATGAGCAGTTCTTC.

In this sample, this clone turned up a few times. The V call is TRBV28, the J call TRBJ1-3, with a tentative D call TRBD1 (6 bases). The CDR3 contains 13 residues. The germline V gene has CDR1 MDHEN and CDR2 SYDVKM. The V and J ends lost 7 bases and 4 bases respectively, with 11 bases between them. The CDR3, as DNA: TGTGCCAGCACCGGGACACGCGGAAACACCATATATTTT. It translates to CASTGTRGNTIYF.